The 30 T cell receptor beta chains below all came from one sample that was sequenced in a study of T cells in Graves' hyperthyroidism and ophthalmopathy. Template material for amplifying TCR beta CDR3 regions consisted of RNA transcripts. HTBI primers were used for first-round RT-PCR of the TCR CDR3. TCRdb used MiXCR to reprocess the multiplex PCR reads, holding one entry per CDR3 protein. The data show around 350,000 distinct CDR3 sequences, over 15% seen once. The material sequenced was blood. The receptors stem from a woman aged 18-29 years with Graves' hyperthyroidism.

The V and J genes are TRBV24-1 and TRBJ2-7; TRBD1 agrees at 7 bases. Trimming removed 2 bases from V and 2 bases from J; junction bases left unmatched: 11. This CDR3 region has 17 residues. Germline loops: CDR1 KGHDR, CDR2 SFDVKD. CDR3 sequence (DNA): TGTGCCACCAGTGATTGGGTATCCGGGACAGCTGCCTACGAGCAGTACTTC. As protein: CATSDWVSGTAAYEQYF.

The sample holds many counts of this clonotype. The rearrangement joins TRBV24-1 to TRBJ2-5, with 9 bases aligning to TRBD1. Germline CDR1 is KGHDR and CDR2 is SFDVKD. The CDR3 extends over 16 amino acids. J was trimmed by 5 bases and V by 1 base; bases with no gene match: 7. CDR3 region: CATSDFKTGGLETQYF. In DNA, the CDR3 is TGTGCCACCAGTGATTTCAAGACAGGGGGTTTGGAGACCCAGTACTTC.

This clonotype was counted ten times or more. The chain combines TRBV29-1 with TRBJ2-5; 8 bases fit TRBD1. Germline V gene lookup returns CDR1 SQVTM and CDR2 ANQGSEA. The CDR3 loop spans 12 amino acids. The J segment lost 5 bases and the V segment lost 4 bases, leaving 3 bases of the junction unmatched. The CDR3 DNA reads TGCAGCGTTGGGACAGGGATGGAGACCCAGTACTTC. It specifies CSVGTGMETQYF.

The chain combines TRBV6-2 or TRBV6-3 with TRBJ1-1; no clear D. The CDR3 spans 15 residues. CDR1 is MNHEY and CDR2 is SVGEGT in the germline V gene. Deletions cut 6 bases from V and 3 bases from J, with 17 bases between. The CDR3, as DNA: TGTGCCAGCAGCGACCATACGATGGGAGACACTGAAGCTTTCTTT. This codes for CASSDHTMGDTEAFF.

The CDR3 reads CASSLHTGNTEAFF. For the CDR3, the DNA is TGTGCCAGCAGTTTACATACAGGGAACACTGAAGCTTTCTTT. This sequence joins TRBV27 and TRBJ1-1; the D gene is possibly TRBD1 (5 bases). The CDR3 extends over 14 amino acids. Trimming left V 2 bases short and J 1 base short, with 8 bases between. Germline V CDR1 and CDR2: MNHEY, SMNVEV (reference sequence).

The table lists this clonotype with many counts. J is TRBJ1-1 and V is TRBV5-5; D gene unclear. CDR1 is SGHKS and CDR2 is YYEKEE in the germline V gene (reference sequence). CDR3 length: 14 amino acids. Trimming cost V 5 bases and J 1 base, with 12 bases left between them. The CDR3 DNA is TGTGCCAGCAGATCGAGGGCCGGGAACACTGAAGCTTTCTTT. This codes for CASRSRAGNTEAFF.

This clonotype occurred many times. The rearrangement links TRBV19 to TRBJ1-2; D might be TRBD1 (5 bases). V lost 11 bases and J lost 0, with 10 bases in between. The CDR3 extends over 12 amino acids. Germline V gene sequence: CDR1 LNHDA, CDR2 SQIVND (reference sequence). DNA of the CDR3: TGTGCCGTAAGGGGTTCTAACTATGGCTACACCTTC. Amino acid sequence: CAVRGSNYGYTF.

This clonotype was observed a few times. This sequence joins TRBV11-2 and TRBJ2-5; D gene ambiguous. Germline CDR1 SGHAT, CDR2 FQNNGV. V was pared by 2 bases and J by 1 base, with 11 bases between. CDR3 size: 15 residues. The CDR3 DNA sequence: TGTGCCAGCAGCTTATCCGCCCAACTCCAAGAGACCCAGTACTTC. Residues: CASSLSAQLQETQYF. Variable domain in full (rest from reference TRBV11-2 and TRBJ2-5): EAGVAQSPRYKIIEKRQSVAFWCNPISGHATLYWYQQILGQGPKLLIQFQNNGVVDDSQLPKDRFSAERLKGVDSTLKIQPAKLEDSAVYLCASSLSAQLQETQYFGPGTRLLVL.

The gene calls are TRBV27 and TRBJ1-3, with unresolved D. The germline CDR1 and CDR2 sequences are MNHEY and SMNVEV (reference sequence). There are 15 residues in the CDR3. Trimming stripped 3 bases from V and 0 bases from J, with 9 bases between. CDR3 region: CASSFFPPSGNTIYF. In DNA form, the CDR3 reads TGTGCCAGCAGTTTCTTTCCCCCCTCTGGAAACACCATATATTTT.

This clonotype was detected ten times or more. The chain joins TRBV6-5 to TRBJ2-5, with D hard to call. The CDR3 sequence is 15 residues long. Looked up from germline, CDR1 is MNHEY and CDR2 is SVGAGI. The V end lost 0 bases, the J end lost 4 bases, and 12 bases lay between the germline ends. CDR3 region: CASSYSIGSGETQYF. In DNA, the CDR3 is TGTGCCAGCAGTTACTCGATTGGGTCTGGAGAGACCCAGTACTTC.

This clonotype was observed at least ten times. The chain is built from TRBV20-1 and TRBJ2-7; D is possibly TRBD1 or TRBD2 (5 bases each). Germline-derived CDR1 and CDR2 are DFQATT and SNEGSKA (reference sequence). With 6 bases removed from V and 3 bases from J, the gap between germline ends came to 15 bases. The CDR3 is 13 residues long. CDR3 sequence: CSAPSGTFYEQYF. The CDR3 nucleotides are TGCAGTGCCCCATCCGGGACCTTCTACGAGCAGTACTTC.

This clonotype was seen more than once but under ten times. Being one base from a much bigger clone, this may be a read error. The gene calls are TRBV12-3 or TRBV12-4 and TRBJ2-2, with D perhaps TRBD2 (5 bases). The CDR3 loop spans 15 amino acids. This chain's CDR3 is CASSLSSGRTGELCF. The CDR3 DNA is TGTGCCAGCAGTTTGTCCTCCGGCCGGACCGGGGAGCTGTGTTTT.

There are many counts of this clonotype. The chain's CDR3 is CASSEGGYSTGELFF. The CDR3 region has the DNA TGTGCCAGCAGTGAGGGCGGATATTCCACCGGGGAGCTGTTTTTT. V gene TRBV2 combines with J gene TRBJ2-2; D unclear. With 3 bases removed from V and 4 bases from J, the gap between germline ends came to 12 bases. This CDR3 contains 15 residues. The germline gives CDR1 SNHLY, CDR2 FYNNEI.

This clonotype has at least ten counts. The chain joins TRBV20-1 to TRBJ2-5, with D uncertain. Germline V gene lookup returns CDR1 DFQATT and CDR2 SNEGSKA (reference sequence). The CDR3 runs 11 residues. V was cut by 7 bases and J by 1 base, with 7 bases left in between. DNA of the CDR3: TGCAGTGGGACCTCCCAAGAGACCCAGTACTTC. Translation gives CSGTSQETQYF.

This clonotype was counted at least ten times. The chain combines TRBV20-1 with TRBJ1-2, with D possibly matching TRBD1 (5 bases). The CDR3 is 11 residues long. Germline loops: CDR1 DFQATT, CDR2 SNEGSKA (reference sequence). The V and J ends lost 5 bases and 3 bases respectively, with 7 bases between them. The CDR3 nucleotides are TGCAGTGCTGTACAGGACTATGGCTACACCTTC. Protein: CSAVQDYGYTF.

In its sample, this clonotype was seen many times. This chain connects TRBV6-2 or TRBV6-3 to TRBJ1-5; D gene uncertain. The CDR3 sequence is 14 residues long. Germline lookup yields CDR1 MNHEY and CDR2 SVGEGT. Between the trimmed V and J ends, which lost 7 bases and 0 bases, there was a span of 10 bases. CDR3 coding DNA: TGTGCCAGCAACCCCAGGATTAGCAATCAGCCCCAGCATTTT. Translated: CASNPRISNQPQHF.

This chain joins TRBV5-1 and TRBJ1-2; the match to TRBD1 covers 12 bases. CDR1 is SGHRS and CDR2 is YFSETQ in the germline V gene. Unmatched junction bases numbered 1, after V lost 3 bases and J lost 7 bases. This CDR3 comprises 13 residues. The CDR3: CASSSGQGAGYTF. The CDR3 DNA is TGCGCCAGCAGCTCGGGACAGGGGGCTGGCTACACCTTC.

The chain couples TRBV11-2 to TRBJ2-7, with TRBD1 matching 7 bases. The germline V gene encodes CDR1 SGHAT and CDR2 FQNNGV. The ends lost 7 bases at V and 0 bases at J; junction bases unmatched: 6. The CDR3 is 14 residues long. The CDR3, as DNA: TGTGCCAGCACTACCGGGACAGACTCCTACGAGCAGTACTTC. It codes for CASTTGTDSYEQYF.

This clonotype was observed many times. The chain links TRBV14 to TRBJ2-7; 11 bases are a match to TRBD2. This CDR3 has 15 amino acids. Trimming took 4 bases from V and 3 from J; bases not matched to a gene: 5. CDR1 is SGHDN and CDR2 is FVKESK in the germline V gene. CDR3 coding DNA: TGTGCCAGCAGCCTGCTGGGACTAGCGGACTACGAGCAGTACTTC. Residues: CASSLLGLADYEQYF.

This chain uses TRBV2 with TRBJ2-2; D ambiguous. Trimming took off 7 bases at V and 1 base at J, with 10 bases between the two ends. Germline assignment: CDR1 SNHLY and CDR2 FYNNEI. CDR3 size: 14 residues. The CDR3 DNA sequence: TGTGCCAGCATAATCCAGCAGAACACCGGGGAGCTGTTTTTT. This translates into CASIIQQNTGELFF.

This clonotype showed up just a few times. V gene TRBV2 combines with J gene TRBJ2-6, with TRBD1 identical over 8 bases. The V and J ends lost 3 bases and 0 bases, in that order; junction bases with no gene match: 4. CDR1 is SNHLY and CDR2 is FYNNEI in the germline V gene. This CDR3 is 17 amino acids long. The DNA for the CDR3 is TGTGCCAGCAGTGACAGGGGGCCCTCCTCTGGGGCCAACGTCCTGACTTTC. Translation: CASSDRGPSSGANVLTF. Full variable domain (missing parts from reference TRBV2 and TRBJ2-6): EPEVTQTPSHQVTQMGQEVILRCVPISNHLYFYWYRQILGQKVEFLVSFYNNEISEKSEIFDDQFSVERPDGSNFTLKIRSTKLEDSAMYFCASSDRGPSSGANVLTFGAGSRLTVL.

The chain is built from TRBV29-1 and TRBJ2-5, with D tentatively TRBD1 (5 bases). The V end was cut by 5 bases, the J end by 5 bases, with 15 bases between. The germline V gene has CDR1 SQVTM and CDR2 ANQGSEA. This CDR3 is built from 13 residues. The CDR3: CSVLEGAVETQYF. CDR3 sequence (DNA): TGCAGCGTTTTAGAAGGGGCTGTCGAGACCCAGTACTTC.

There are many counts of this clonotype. CDR3 sequence reads: CASSLTQDGYTF. The CDR3, as DNA: TGTGCCAGCAGCTTGACCCAAGATGGCTACACCTTC. The rearrangement links TRBV5-6 to TRBJ1-2; no clear D gene. Looked up from germline, CDR1 is SGHDT and CDR2 is YYEEEE. The germline V and J ends were trimmed by 1 base and 6 bases, with 7 bases remaining between them. The CDR3 totals 12 residues.

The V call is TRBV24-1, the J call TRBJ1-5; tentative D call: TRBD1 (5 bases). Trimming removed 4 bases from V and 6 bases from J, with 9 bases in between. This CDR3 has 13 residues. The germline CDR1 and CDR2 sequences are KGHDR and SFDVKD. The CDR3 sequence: CATSDRASQPQHF. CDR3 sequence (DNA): TGTGCCACCAGTGACAGGGCGTCTCAGCCCCAGCATTTT.

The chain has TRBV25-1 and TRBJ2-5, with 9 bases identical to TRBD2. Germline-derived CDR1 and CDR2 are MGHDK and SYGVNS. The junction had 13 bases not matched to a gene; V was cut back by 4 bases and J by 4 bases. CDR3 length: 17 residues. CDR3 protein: CASSVKREEERGETQYF. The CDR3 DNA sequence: TGTGCCAGCAGTGTGAAGCGGGAGGAGGAGAGGGGAGAGACCCAGTACTTC.

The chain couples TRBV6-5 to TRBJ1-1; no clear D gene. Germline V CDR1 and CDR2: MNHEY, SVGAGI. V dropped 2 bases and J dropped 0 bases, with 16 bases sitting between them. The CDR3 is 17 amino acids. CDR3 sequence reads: CASSYGIIPNMNTEAFF. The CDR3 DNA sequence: TGTGCCAGCAGTTACGGTATCATCCCAAACATGAACACTGAAGCTTTCTTT.

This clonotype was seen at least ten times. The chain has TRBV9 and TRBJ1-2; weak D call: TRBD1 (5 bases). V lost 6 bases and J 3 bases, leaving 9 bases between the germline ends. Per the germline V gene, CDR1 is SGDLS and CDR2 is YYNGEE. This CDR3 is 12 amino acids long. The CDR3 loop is CASTREDYGYTF. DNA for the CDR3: TGTGCCAGCACCAGGGAGGACTATGGCTACACCTTC.

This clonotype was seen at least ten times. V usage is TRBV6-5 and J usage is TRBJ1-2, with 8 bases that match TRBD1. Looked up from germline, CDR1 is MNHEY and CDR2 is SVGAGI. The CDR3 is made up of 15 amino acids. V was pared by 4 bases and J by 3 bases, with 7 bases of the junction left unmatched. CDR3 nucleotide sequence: TGTGCCAGCAGTTGGACGACAGGGGACGACTATGGCTACACCTTC. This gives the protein CASSWTTGDDYGYTF.

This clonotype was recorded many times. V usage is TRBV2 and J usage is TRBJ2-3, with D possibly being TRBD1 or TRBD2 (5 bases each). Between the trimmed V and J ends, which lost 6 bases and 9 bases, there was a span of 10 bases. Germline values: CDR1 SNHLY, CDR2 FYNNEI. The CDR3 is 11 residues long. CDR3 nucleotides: TGTGCCAGCAGAAGCGAGGGGACGCAGTATTTT. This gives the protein CASRSEGTQYF. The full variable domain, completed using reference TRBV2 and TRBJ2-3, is EPEVTQTPSHQVTQMGQEVILRCVPISNHLYFYWYRQILGQKVEFLVSFYNNEISEKSEIFDDQFSVERPDGSNFTLKIRSTKLEDSAMYFCASRSEGTQYFGPGTRLTVL.

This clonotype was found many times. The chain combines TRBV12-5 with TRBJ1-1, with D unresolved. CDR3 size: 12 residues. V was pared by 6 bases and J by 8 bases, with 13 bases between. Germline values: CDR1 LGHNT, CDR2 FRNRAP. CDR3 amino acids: CASGLDIAEAFF. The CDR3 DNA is TGTGCTAGTGGCTTAGACATCGCCGAAGCTTTCTTT. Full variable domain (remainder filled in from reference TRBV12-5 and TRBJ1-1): DARVTQTPRHKVTEMGQEVTMRCQPILGHNTVFWYRQTMMQGLELLAYFRNRAPLDDSGMPKDRFSAEMPDATLATLKIQPSEPRDSAVYFCASGLDIAEAFFGQGTRLTVV.